A single sample is the source of the 12 T cell receptor beta chains below, sequenced in a study of regulatory T cells in long-lasting Graves disease. Time point given: newly diagnosed GD, antithyroid drugs for less than 3 months. After RNA was extracted from PBMCs, the TCR library was made from it. In building TCR beta libraries, iRepertoire HTBI primers were used together with Arm-PCR of CDR3 regions. TCRdb reprocessed the multiplex PCR reads with MiXCR, giving one entry per CDR3 protein. The repertoire holds about 310,000 distinct CDR3 sequences, with 18% as singletons. This material consisted of peripheral blood mononuclear cells (PBMCs), taken at new diagnosis, from a patient treated with antithyroid drugs. These receptors all come from a female donor with Graves disease.

This clonotype was detected a few times. The CDR3, as DNA: TGTGCCAGCAGCTTAAACCGACTAGCGGGAGACCTTTGGGGCACAGATACGCAGTATTTT. It yields the protein CASSLNRLAGDLWGTDTQYF. This chain joins TRBV7-3 and TRBJ2-3; 12 bases align to TRBD2. The junction had 12 bases not matched to a gene; V was cut back by 1 base and J by 1 base. Germline V CDR1 and CDR2: SGHTA, FQGTGA. The CDR3 runs 20 residues. The whole variable domain, filled in from reference TRBV7-3 and TRBJ2-3, reads GAGVSQTPSNKVTEKGKYVELRCDPISGHTALYWYRQSLGQGPEFLIYFQGTGAADDSGLPNDRFFAVRPEGSVSTLKIQRTERGDSAVYLCASSLNRLAGDLWGTDTQYFGPGTRLTVL.

This clonotype was recorded at least ten times. The chain is built from TRBV12-3 or TRBV12-4 and TRBJ2-1, with D unresolved. Trimming removed 6 bases from V and 0 bases from J, with 15 bases in between. There are 16 residues in the CDR3. CDR3 loop: CASSQLQRSSYNEQFF. CDR3 nucleotide sequence: TGTGCCAGCAGCCAGCTACAGAGGAGCTCCTACAATGAGCAGTTCTTC.

This clonotype has at least ten counts. This sequence joins TRBV28 and TRBJ1-3; weak D call: TRBD1 (6 bases). V lost 7 bases to trimming and J lost 5 bases, with 15 bases between them. Germline V lookup: CDR1 MDHEN, CDR2 SYDVKM. This CDR3 has 14 residues. The CDR3 sequence is CASKGGALRNTIYF. CDR3 DNA sequence: TGTGCCAGCAAAGGGGGGGCGCTAAGAAACACCATATATTTT. Full variable domain (remainder filled in from reference TRBV28 and TRBJ1-3): DVKVTQSSRYLVKRTGEKVFLECVQDMDHENMFWYRQDPGLGLRLIYFSYDVKMKEKGDIPEGYSVSREKKERFSLILESASTNQTSMYLCASKGGALRNTIYFGEGSWLTVV.

This clonotype has a handful of counts. A much more abundant neighbour one base away suggests this may be a read error. The chain has TRBV6-1 and TRBJ1-5; D might be TRBD1 (5 bases). Germline V lookup: CDR1 MNHNS, CDR2 SASEGT. CDR3 size: 17 residues. Trimming cost V 4 bases and J 4 bases, with 20 bases left between them. As DNA, the CDR3 is TGTGCCAGCAGTGTAGCAAGGACAAAGAAAGGGAATCAGCCCCAGCATTTT. Its translation is CASSVARTKKGNQPQHF.

The table lists this clonotype with many counts. V is TRBV30 and J is TRBJ1-2; no reliable D call. Germline V lookup: CDR1 GTSNPN, CDR2 SVGIG (reference sequence). CDR3 size: 12 residues. The V and J ends lost 7 bases and 0 bases respectively, with 9 bases between them. CDR3 DNA: TGTGCCTCGAACACACCTAACTATGGCTACACCTTC. As protein: CASNTPNYGYTF.

This clonotype was seen ten or more times. The chain couples TRBV7-2 to TRBJ2-7; D might be TRBD1 or TRBD2, each matching 5 bases. V was cut by 5 bases and J by 1 base, with 12 bases left in between. The CDR3 consists of 14 residues. Germline lookup yields CDR1 SGHTA and CDR2 FQGNSA. The CDR3, as DNA: TGTGCCAGCAGCCAAGCTGGGGGTTCCTACGAGCAGTACTTC. Encoded protein: CASSQAGGSYEQYF.

This clonotype showed up many times. The chain combines TRBV2 with TRBJ2-2, with D possibly TRBD2 on 7 matching bases. This CDR3 comprises 18 residues. Germline values: CDR1 SNHLY, CDR2 FYNNEI. V shed 4 bases and J shed 6 bases, with 24 bases lying between them. In nucleotides, the CDR3 is TGTGCCAGCAGTGTCGGCGGCCCTAGGGGGGGAAAGGCCGGGGAGCTGTTTTTT. This encodes CASSVGGPRGGKAGELFF.

V and J are TRBV19 and TRBJ2-7; D ambiguous. Germline lookup yields CDR1 LNHDA and CDR2 SQIVND (reference sequence). Deletions cut 4 bases from V and 3 bases from J, with 10 bases between. This CDR3 is 13 amino acids long. DNA of the CDR3: TGTGCCAGTAGTAGAAGCCTCGGCTACGAGCAGTACTTC. It translates to CASSRSLGYEQYF.

In its sample, this clonotype was seen many times. V usage is TRBV25-1 and J usage is TRBJ2-5, with 10 bases fitting TRBD1. The CDR3 sequence is 16 residues long. With 4 bases clipped from V and 5 bases from J, the junction kept 10 bases outside the gene matches. The germline V gene has CDR1 MGHDK and CDR2 SYGVNS. This CDR3 is CASSGQGAFYQETQYF. The CDR3 bases are TGTGCCAGCAGTGGACAGGGGGCATTTTATCAGGAGACCCAGTACTTC.

This clonotype was detected many times. Compared with germline, one end of the junction differs, possibly owing to a read error. The chain combines TRBV28 with TRBJ1-2, with D uncertain. The CDR3 runs to 13 residues. Germline V lookup: CDR1 MDHEN, CDR2 SYDVKM. The CDR3 DNA reads as TGTGCCAGCAACCTGCAGAGCAACTATGGCTACGCCTTC. Protein sequence: CASNLQSNYGYAF.

This rearrangement joins TRBV7-2 to TRBJ1-3; D uncertain. The CDR3 has 16 residues. Trimming cost V 0 bases and J 0 bases, with 9 bases left between them. Per the germline V gene, CDR1 is SGHTA and CDR2 is FQGNSA. CDR3: CASSLAVARSGNTIYF. The CDR3 DNA reads TGTGCCAGCAGCTTAGCGGTGGCCCGCTCTGGAAACACCATATATTTT.

This clonotype has a count of ten or more. CDR3 sequence: CASSLFPEGARSSYEQYF. In DNA, the CDR3 is TGTGCCAGCAGCTTATTCCCCGAAGGAGCTCGTAGCTCCTACGAGCAGTACTTC. V usage is TRBV7-9 and J usage is TRBJ2-7; D remains unclear. The V end was cut by 2 bases, the J end by 0 bases, with 20 bases between. The CDR3 runs to 18 residues. Germline CDR1 and CDR2: SEHNR and FQNEAQ (reference sequence).